Below are 14 T cell receptor beta chains sequenced from a single sample in a study of radiotherapy plus CTLA-4 blockade in lung cancer. Assay used: immunoSEQ multiplex PCR; TCRdb lists only in-frame clones, some missing. The sample holds approximately 80,000 clones, 60% to 85% seen once. The sample here was peripheral blood, taken from a patient treated with radiotherapy plus ipilimumab. The receptors originated from a human donor with non-small cell lung cancer whose response to radiotherapy plus ipilimumab could not be evaluated. Some clones in this sample may be carry-over from other donors' samples.

Of note for this clone: The same CDR3 can be traced to other DNA sequences in this sample. The chain recombines TRBV28 with TRBJ1-2, with D possibly matching TRBD1 (5 bases). The CDR3 covers 15 residues. V lost 6 bases, J lost 2 bases, and 16 bases lay in between. Germline CDR1 is MDHEN and CDR2 is SYDVKM. DNA for the CDR3: TGTGCCAGCAGCCTGGGGGGAGGGAGAAACTATGGCTACACCTTC. Its protein product is CASSLGGGRNYGYTF.

The J gene is TRBJ1-1, the V gene TRBV7-9; D ambiguous. The CDR3 totals 15 residues. CDR1 SEHNR and CDR2 FQNEAQ come from the germline V gene (reference sequence). V was trimmed by 0 bases and J by 0 bases, leaving 8 bases between them. CDR3 sequence: CASSLAFSVNTEAFF. The CDR3 nucleotides read TGTGCCAGCAGCTTAGCTTTTTCGGTGAACACTGAAGCTTTCTTT. Full variable domain (rest looked up from reference TRBV7-9 and TRBJ1-1): DTGVSQNPRHKITKRGQNVTFRCDPISEHNRLYWYRQTLGQGPEFLTYFQNEAQLEKSRLLSDRFSAERPKGSFSTLEIQRTEQGDSAMYLCASSLAFSVNTEAFFGQGTRLTVV.

This clone has only a few counts. The chain carries TRBV7-6 and TRBJ1-3; no firm D call. V was pared by 1 base and J by 7 bases, with 14 bases between. Germline assignment: CDR1 SGHVS and CDR2 FNYEAQ. The CDR3 extends over 15 amino acids. The CDR3 sequence is CASSLDPGLGNTIYF. CDR3 nucleotides: TGTGCCAGCAGCTTAGATCCGGGGTTGGGGAACACCATATATTTT.

The rearrangement links TRBV28 to TRBJ2-7; D is undetermined. Germline V gene lookup returns CDR1 MDHEN and CDR2 SYDVKM. V was cut by 3 bases and J by 2 bases, with 5 bases left in between. CDR3 size: 12 residues. The DNA of the CDR3 is TGTGCCAGCAGTTTGAGAACCTACGAGCAGTACTTC. Translation gives CASSLRTYEQYF.

Points on this clone: Mismatch with germline at one junction end may stem from a read error. This CDR3 is also generated by other DNA sequences in the sample. The chain combines TRBV7-7 with TRBJ2-2; 8 nucleotides match TRBD1. This CDR3 has 16 residues. Germline CDR1 is SSHAT and CDR2 is FNYEAQ (reference sequence). CDR3 amino acids: CASSSPGQVNTGELFF. The CDR3 coding sequence is TGTGCTAGCAGCTCTCCGGGACAGGTGAACACCGGGGAGCTGTTTTTC.

This clone was counted a few times. The V gene is TRBV7-3, the J gene TRBJ1-6; TRBD1 aligns across 8 bases. The CDR3 totals 16 residues. Germline V CDR1 and CDR2: SGHTA, FQGTGA. J was trimmed by 3 bases and V by 6 bases; bases with no gene match: 7. The DNA of the CDR3 is TGTGCCAGCAGAATACAGGGGGACTTCTATAATTCACCCCTCCACTTT. It is translated as CASRIQGDFYNSPLHF.

The J gene is TRBJ1-2, the V gene TRBV5-1, with 9 bases fitting TRBD1. Germline CDR1 and CDR2: SGHRS and YFSETQ. V gave up 4 bases and J gave up 8 bases; unmatched junction bases: 9. This CDR3 spans 14 amino acids. The CDR3 loop is CASSPGTGYGGYTF. CDR3 DNA: TGCGCCAGCAGCCCAGGGACAGGGTACGGCGGCTACACCTTC.

The rearrangement links TRBV11-2 to TRBJ1-5; no reliable D call. V was shortened by 6 bases and J by 4 bases, with 10 bases between the two germline ends. The CDR3 is 13 residues long. The germline CDR1 and CDR2 sequences are SGHAT and FQNNGV. The CDR3 nucleotides read TGTGCCAGCAGTCTATCCCCTAATCAGCCCCAGCATTTT. This codes for CASSLSPNQPQHF.

This clone was seen a single time. CDR3 residues: CASSRGGAYNEQFF. CDR3 coding DNA: TGCGCCAGCAGCCGCGGGGGGGCCTACAATGAGCAGTTCTTC. This rearrangement joins TRBV4-1 to TRBJ2-1, with 9 bases aligning to TRBD2. The CDR3 loop spans 14 amino acids. Germline assignment: CDR1 MGHRA and CDR2 YSYEKL. The V gene end was trimmed by 4 bases and the J gene end by 2 bases; junction bases not matched to a gene: 0.

This clone was observed a single time. The chain joins TRBV7-2 to TRBJ1-6; D gene uncertain. Trimming shortened V by 1 base and J by 5 bases, and 6 bases separated the two germline ends. The CDR3 sequence is 14 residues long. Germline V gene data show CDR1 as SGHTA and CDR2 as FQGNSA. The CDR3 DNA is TGTGCCAGCAGCTTAGTTCCAGATAATTCACCCCTCCACTTT. Translated: CASSLVPDNSPLHF.

This chain links TRBV9 with TRBJ2-1; TRBD2 aligns across 11 bases. Unmatched junction bases numbered 4, after V lost 3 bases and J lost 5 bases. CDR1 is SGDLS, CDR2 YYNGEE, per germline. The CDR3 runs to 15 residues. CDR3 residues: CASSALAGGDNEQFF. The CDR3 nucleotides are TGTGCCAGCAGCGCCCTAGCGGGGGGAGACAATGAGCAGTTCTTC.

This rearrangement joins TRBV28 to TRBJ2-7, with D possibly TRBD1 on 6 matching bases. Germline loops: CDR1 MDHEN, CDR2 SYDVKM. The CDR3 has 15 amino acids. Trimming took off 6 bases at V and 0 bases at J, with 15 bases between the two ends. The CDR3 is CASSSRGLTSYEQYF. The CDR3 coding sequence is TGTGCCAGCAGCAGCAGGGGTCTCACCTCCTACGAGCAGTACTTC.

The J gene is TRBJ1-2, the V gene TRBV6-6; 9 nucleotides agree with TRBD1. The CDR3 runs 14 residues. With V trimmed by 5 bases and J by 8 bases, 9 bases remained unmatched. The germline gives CDR1 MNHNY, CDR2 SVGAGI (reference sequence). CDR3 amino acids: CASSTQGATGGYTF. In nucleotides, the CDR3 is TGTGCCAGCAGTACACAGGGGGCGACTGGAGGCTACACCTTC.

There are a few counts of this clone. The J gene is TRBJ2-1, the V gene TRBV28; TRBD2 matches 10 bases. With V trimmed by 0 bases and J by 4 bases, 12 bases remained unmatched. The CDR3 runs 19 residues. From germline, CDR1 is MDHEN and CDR2 SYDVKM. CDR3 coding DNA: TGTGCCAGCAGTTTATGGCTAGCGGGGGTCTCACTAACATACAATGAGCAGTTCTTC. It encodes CASSLWLAGVSLTYNEQFF.